Each of the 5 T cell receptor beta chains below was sequenced from the same sample in a study of T cells in Graves' hyperthyroidism and ophthalmopathy. It was RNA transcripts that yielded the amplified TCR beta CDR3 regions. HTBI primers were employed in a first-round RT-PCR of the TCR CDR3. TCRdb processed the multiplex PCR reads anew with MiXCR; each CDR3 protein has one entry. The repertoire has 500,000 to 600,000 distinct CDR3 sequences, about 45% of them found once; the top ten carry roughly 8.2%. The sequencing input was peripheral blood or thyroid tissue (not recorded which). The receptors shown here come from a woman under 30 with Graves' hyperthyroidism.

CDR3 coding DNA: TGCAGTGCAGAGACAGGGGGGGGTTACACCTTC. Its protein product is CSAETGGGYTF. This rearrangement joins TRBV20-1 to TRBJ1-2; TRBD1 matches at 9 bases. The CDR3 extends over 11 amino acids. V gave up 6 bases and J gave up 11 bases; unmatched junction bases: 7. The germline V gene encodes CDR1 DFQATT and CDR2 SNEGSKA (reference sequence).

This clonotype occurred many times. This chain connects TRBV20-1 to TRBJ2-7; the D gene is possibly TRBD1 (6 bases). Trimming cost V 6 bases and J 0 bases, with 18 bases left between them. The CDR3 contains 15 residues. The germline CDR1 and CDR2 sequences are DFQATT and SNEGSKA (reference sequence). The CDR3 region is CSAPKGDTLSYEQYF. The CDR3 DNA reads as TGCAGTGCCCCTAAGGGGGACACGCTCTCCTACGAGCAGTACTTC.

The V gene is TRBV7-9, the J gene TRBJ1-4, with D tentatively TRBD1 (6 bases). V lost 2 bases and J lost 8, with 12 bases in between. Germline CDR1 SEHNR, CDR2 FQNEAQ (reference sequence). The CDR3 is 14 residues long. CDR3 amino acids: CASSLRGGEEKLFF. CDR3 coding DNA: TGTGCCAGCAGCTTACGAGGGGGTGAGGAAAAACTGTTTTTT. The complete variable domain, with remaining parts taken from reference TRBV7-9 and TRBJ1-4, reads DTGVSQNPRHKITKRGQNVTFRCDPISEHNRLYWYRQTLGQGPEFLTYFQNEAQLEKSRLLSDRFSAERPKGSFSTLEIQRTEQGDSAMYLCASSLRGGEEKLFFGSGTQLSVL.

In nucleotides, the CDR3 is TGTGCCAGCAGTCCGGGACAGGGGTCCTCTGGGGCCAACGTCCTGACTTTC. Amino acid sequence: CASSPGQGSSGANVLTF. V usage is TRBV7-9 and J usage is TRBJ2-6; 10 bases map to TRBD1. The length of the CDR3 is 17 residues. Germline V gene sequence: CDR1 SEHNR, CDR2 FQNEAQ (reference sequence). Trimming took 6 bases from V and 0 from J; bases not matched to a gene: 5.

This clonotype was observed many times. This chain links TRBV7-9 with TRBJ1-2; weak D call: TRBD1 (6 bases). CDR1 and CDR2 (germline): SEHNR, FQNEAQ (reference sequence). V was shortened by 1 base and J by 7 bases, with 19 bases between the two germline ends. This CDR3 has 16 amino acids. In DNA form, the CDR3 reads TGTGCCAGCAGCTTAGTGCCCCAGGGGATTAAGCGTGGCTACACCTTC. Translation gives CASSLVPQGIKRGYTF.